The rows below give T cell receptor beta chains drawn from one sample of a study of T cells in Graves' hyperthyroidism and ophthalmopathy. One entry per CDR3 protein results from TCRdb running MiXCR on the multiplex PCR reads. The sample consists of under 400,000 distinct CDR3 sequences, 14% of them appearing once. The specimen was blood. All receptors come from a woman aged 55-69 years with Graves' hyperthyroidism. The CDR3 runs from the conserved cysteine through the conserved F or W. A D gene is named only where the DNA matches it firmly. For some rows the clone size is stated as once, few or many, or as a class when expanded; others skip it.

CDR3 protein	CDR3 DNA	clone size	V gene	D gene	J gene
CASSLTSGRPQSYNEQFF	TGTGCCAGCAGTTTGACTAGCGGGAGGCCTCAGTCCTACAATGAGCAGTTCTTC	few	TRBV6-2/TRBV6-3	TRBD2	TRBJ2-1
CASSDGTVVASGRYEQYF	TGTGCCAGCAGTGACGGGACAGTGGTGGCTAGCGGGCGTTACGAGCAGTACTTC	once	TRBV6-1	.	TRBJ2-7
CSVVLDSNTEAFF	TGCAGCGTTGTACTAGACAGCAACACTGAAGCTTTCTTT	few	TRBV29-1	.	TRBJ1-1
CAWSSAVSPLHF	TGTGCCTGGAGTTCTGCAGTTTCACCCCTCCACTTT	many	TRBV30	.	TRBJ1-6
CASSTIQGNEQYF	TGTGCCAGCAGTACCATCCAGGGGAACGAGCAGTACTTC	few	TRBV27	.	TRBJ2-7
CASRVDRGGTEAFF	TGTGCCAGCAGGGTGGACAGGGGAGGAACTGAAGCTTTCTTT	many	TRBV2	TRBD1	TRBJ1-1
CATSLWDEETQYF	TGTGCCACCAGTCTCTGGGATGAAGAGACCCAGTACTTC	.	TRBV24-1	.	TRBJ2-5
CSARALDREKAEAFF	TGCAGTGCTAGGGCGCTGGACAGGGAAAAAGCTGAAGCTTTCTTT	many	TRBV20-1	TRBD1	TRBJ1-1
CASGGGVGNQPQHF	TGTGCTAGTGGGGGGGGGGTAGGCAATCAGCCCCAGCATTTT	many	TRBV12-5	.	TRBJ1-5
CAWTISGRETQYF	TGTGCCTGGACTATCTCCGGGAGAGAGACCCAGTACTTC	many	TRBV30	.	TRBJ2-5
CASGPNHEQFF	TGTGCTAGTGGTCCCAACCATGAGCAGTTCTTC	.	TRBV12-5	.	TRBJ2-1
CASSYRLAGGNEQFF	TGCGCCAGCAGCTACAGACTAGCGGGAGGCAATGAGCAGTTCTTC	.	TRBV4-1	TRBD2	TRBJ2-1
CASSHTDLAGVFNEQFF	TGCGCCAGCAGCCACACCGATCTAGCGGGAGTATTTAATGAGCAGTTCTTC	.	TRBV4-1	TRBD2	TRBJ2-1
CSARRTSGSDEQFF	TGCAGTGCCCGAAGGACTAGCGGGAGCGATGAGCAGTTCTTC	few	TRBV20-1	TRBD2	TRBJ2-1
CASSLVFGTSGYNEQFF	TGCGCCAGCAGCTTGGTATTTGGGACTAGCGGGTACAATGAGCAGTTCTTC	many	TRBV5-1	TRBD2	TRBJ2-1
CASASAGAAGELFF	TGTGCTAGTGCCTCAGCGGGAGCGGCCGGGGAGCTGTTTTTT	.	TRBV12-5	TRBD2	TRBJ2-2
CASSLRALAPLDNNEQFF	TGCGCCAGCAGCCTGCGCGCACTAGCACCCTTAGACAACAATGAGCAGTTCTTC	many	TRBV5-1	.	TRBJ2-1
CSAVDPAASDTQYF	TGCAGTGCTGTGGACCCCGCGGCGTCCGATACGCAGTATTTT	.	TRBV20-1	.	TRBJ2-3